The 13 T cell receptor beta chains given below trace back to one sample, sequenced in a study of cytomegalovirus exposure and HLA in healthy donors. Primers included in the PCR were 60 Vbeta and 13 Jbeta primers. Sequenced by immunoSEQ multiplex PCR; TCRdb stores in-frame clones only, minus some. The table lists roughly 86,000 clones, around four fifths of them singletons, with roughly 6.6% in the top ten. Specimen: PBMCs. The receptors were sampled from a man in his forties or fifties in good health and CMV-seropositive.

This clone has just a few counts. V gene TRBV30 combines with J gene TRBJ1-5; 8 bases fit TRBD1. CDR3 size: 14 residues. The germline CDR1 and CDR2 sequences are GTSNPN and SVGIG (reference sequence). V shed 5 bases and J 6 bases; nucleotides not matched to a gene: 9. For the CDR3, the DNA is TGTGCCTGGGCTGTGACAGGGGTTCGTCAGCCCCAGCATTTT. Protein product: CAWAVTGVRQPQHF.

Turning to this clone: One junction end disagrees with the germline gene, perhaps due to a read error. V is TRBV6-1 and J is TRBJ1-2; weak D call: TRBD1 (6 bases). This CDR3 is built from 14 residues. Germline V gives CDR1 MNHNS, CDR2 SASEGT. The CDR3 loop reads CASSADGGLRWAPF. CDR3 sequence (DNA): TGTGCCAGCAGTGCGGACGGGGGGCTCCGTTGGGCCCCCTTC.

V and J are TRBV2 and TRBJ1-5, with 7 bases aligning to TRBD1. There are 15 residues in the CDR3. Losses at the gene ends were 4 bases for V and 6 bases for J; bases not matched to a gene: 9. Germline CDR1 SNHLY, CDR2 FYNNEI. In DNA, the CDR3 is TGTGCCAGCAGTGGCGAGACAGGGCCTCGTCAGCCCCAGCATTTT. Translating it yields CASSGETGPRQPQHF.

The gene calls are TRBV6-1 and TRBJ1-4; D uncertain. Germline CDR1 MNHNS, CDR2 SASEGT. Trimming cost V 6 bases and J 3 bases, with 8 bases left between them. The length of the CDR3 is 13 residues. CDR3 DNA sequence: TGTGCCAGCAGGGAACGGGCTAATGAAAAACTGTTTTTT. This codes for CASRERANEKLFF.

This clone turned up a few times. The chain carries TRBV7-9 and TRBJ2-3, with 10 nucleotides matching TRBD1. Germline CDR1 SEHNR, CDR2 FQNEAQ (reference sequence). The CDR3 spans 13 residues. V shed 5 bases and J 5 bases; nucleotides not matched to a gene: 1. CDR3 residues: CASSGQGGDTQYF. The CDR3 DNA sequence: TGTGCCAGCAGCGGACAGGGGGGAGATACGCAGTATTTT.

The V call is TRBV4-3, the J call TRBJ2-7, with 10 bases lining up with TRBD2. The germline V gene encodes CDR1 LGHNA and CDR2 YSLEER. CDR3 size: 15 residues. V was pared by 4 bases and J by 4 bases, with 7 bases of the junction left unmatched. CDR3 loop: CASSLQRGGLYEQYF. The CDR3 DNA sequence: TGCGCCAGCAGCCTTCAGCGGGGGGGCTTGTACGAGCAGTACTTC.

V and J are TRBV9 and TRBJ1-2; D is unresolved. Germline CDR1 SGDLS, CDR2 YYNGEE. Trimming stripped 0 bases from V and 3 bases from J, with 9 bases between. The CDR3 consists of 14 residues. The CDR3 sequence: CASSVDPGYYGYTF. CDR3 bases: TGTGCCAGCAGCGTAGATCCGGGTTACTATGGCTACACCTTC.

This chain joins TRBV11-2 and TRBJ1-1, with D hard to call. The CDR3 is 13 amino acids. Per germline, CDR1 SGHAT and CDR2 FQNNGV. Trimming cost V 5 bases and J 3 bases, with 10 bases left between them. CDR3 amino acids: CASSPVPDTEAFF. CDR3 coding DNA: TGTGCCAGCAGCCCGGTCCCGGACACTGAAGCTTTCTTT.

The chain combines TRBV6-5 with TRBJ1-2; the D gene is possibly TRBD1 (6 bases). The CDR3 has 13 amino acids. CDR1 and CDR2 (germline): MNHEY, SVGAGI. Trimming left V 6 bases short and J 3 bases short, with 11 bases between. CDR3 region: CASSPGTYYGYTF. The CDR3 bases are TGTGCCAGCAGCCCCGGGACATACTATGGCTACACCTTC.

This chain joins TRBV7-9 and TRBJ1-1; D not resolved. Trimming took 6 bases from V and 8 from J, leaving 13 bases between them. Per the germline V gene, CDR1 is SEHNR and CDR2 is FQNEAQ (reference sequence). The CDR3 contains 12 residues. The CDR3 sequence is CASRSGVSEAFF. Written as DNA, the CDR3 is TGTGCCAGCAGAAGCGGAGTATCGGAAGCTTTCTTT. Full variable domain (rest looked up from reference TRBV7-9 and TRBJ1-1): DTGVSQNPRHKITKRGQNVTFRCDPISEHNRLYWYRQTLGQGPEFLTYFQNEAQLEKSRLLSDRFSAERPKGSFSTLEIQRTEQGDSAMYLCASRSGVSEAFFGQGTRLTVV.

V is TRBV2 and J is TRBJ2-4, with D uncertain. In germline, CDR1 is SNHLY, CDR2 FYNNEI. V lost 2 bases and J 8 bases, leaving 13 bases between the germline ends. The CDR3 runs 14 residues. The CDR3 region has the DNA TGTGCCAGCAGTGAATGGGCATTCATACACATTCAGTACTTC. Amino acids: CASSEWAFIHIQYF. The full variable domain, completed using reference TRBV2 and TRBJ2-4, is EPEVTQTPSHQVTQMGQEVILRCVPISNHLYFYWYRQILGQKVEFLVSFYNNEISEKSEIFDDQFSVERPDGSNFTLKIRSTKLEDSAMYFCASSEWAFIHIQYFGAGTRLSVL.

The chain joins TRBV5-6 to TRBJ1-4, with 11 bases lining up with TRBD1. CDR1 and CDR2 from the germline V gene are SGHDT and YYEEEE. This CDR3 has 15 residues. Losses at the gene ends were 2 bases for V and 8 bases for J; bases not matched to a gene: 5. The DNA of the CDR3 is TGTGCCAGCAGCTTAGGACAGGGGGCGTCGGAAAAACTGTTTTTT. This gives the protein CASSLGQGASEKLFF.

This chain joins TRBV30 and TRBJ1-1, with 7 bases identical to TRBD1. Germline CDR1 reads GTSNPN; CDR2 reads SVGIG (reference sequence). The ends lost 0 bases at V and 4 bases at J; junction bases unmatched: 2. The CDR3 length is 13 residues. For the CDR3, the DNA is TGTGCCTGGAGTGTAGGGGGCCCCACTGAAGCTTTCTTT. Its protein is CAWSVGGPTEAFF.